This T cell receptor (beta chain) was sequenced for a study of response to subunit inactivated influenza vaccine. One entry per CDR3 protein results from TCRdb running MiXCR on the RT-PCR reads. The sample holds roughly 780,000 distinct CDR3 sequences, approximately 17% seen once. With 5 bases clipped from V and 0 bases from J, the junction kept 3 bases outside the gene matches. The CDR3 has 14 amino acids. Germline CDR1 reads DFQATT; CDR2 reads SNEGSKA (reference sequence). The chain links TRBV20-1 to TRBJ2-3; the match to TRBD2 covers 9 bases. The material was PBMCs from blood, obtained about 5 days after vaccination. The sequence came from a man between 50 and 59 years old who received an inactivated influenza vaccine. The CDR3 DNA reads TGCAGTGCTCACCTAGCGGGAAGCACAGATACGCAGTATTTT. It is translated as CSAHLAGSTDTQYF.